The rows below give T cell receptor beta chains drawn from one sample of a study of blood T cells in healthy people across ages. TCRdb independently ran MiXCR on the 5' RACE reads; one entry per CDR3 protein. Of some 1.6 million distinct CDR3 sequences listed, around 36% are singletons. The material sequenced was blood. The receptor source for this set is a woman in her twenties or thirties in good health. Each CDR3 is given with its conserved first and last residue. A D gene is named only where the DNA matches it firmly. Some rows mark clone size as missing; the rest say once, few, many or name a class of expanded clone.

TRBJ1-4,TRBV29-1,.,few,TGCAGCGTTGAAGACCTTGCGGAAAAACTGTTTTTT,CSVEDLAEKLFF
TRBJ1-2,TRBV2,.,.,TGTGCCAGCAGCCTGAACTCGGCAGATGTGAACTATGGCTACACCTTC,CASSLNSADVNYGYTF
TRBJ2-5,TRBV5-1,.,.,TGCGCCAGCAGCTCACGGGCCGGTTCCCAAGAGACCCAGTACTTC,CASSSRAGSQETQYF
TRBJ2-3,TRBV9,.,few,TGTGCCAGCAGCCCCGAGGGGCTGAGCACAGATACGCAGTATTTT,CASSPEGLSTDTQYF
TRBJ1-2,TRBV3-1,.,.,TGTACCAGCAGCGGATATGGCTACACCTTC,CTSSGYGYTF
TRBJ2-7,TRBV5-6,.,few,TGTGCCAGCAGGGGACTCACGAGCTCCTACGAGCAGTACTTC,CASRGLTSSYEQYF
TRBJ1-2,TRBV20-1,.,few,TGCAGTGTCCATGCTGGCTACACCTTC,CSVHAGYTF
TRBJ1-2,TRBV20-1,.,.,TGCAGTGCTGACGACCGTAGGAGCGGCTATGGCTACACCTTC,CSADDRRSGYGYTF
TRBJ2-7,TRBV4-1,TRBD1,.,TGCGCCAGCAGCCACTCCGAGGGGACAGGGGGCATTTACGAGCAGTACTTC,CASSHSEGTGGIYEQYF
TRBJ2-5,TRBV10-3,.,many,TGTGCCATCAGTGAGTCAGGGCTTCAAGAGACCCAGTACTTC,CAISESGLQETQYF
TRBJ2-5,TRBV6-1,TRBD2,.,TGTGCCAGCAGCCCCCGGGGGACTAGCGGGGGCTTCGGGGAGACCCAGTACTTC,CASSPRGTSGGFGETQYF
TRBJ2-1,TRBV12-3/TRBV12-4,TRBD2,.,TGTGCCGGCAGTTGGGGGACTAGCGGGAGTGGAGAGCAGTTCTTC,CAGSWGTSGSGEQFF
TRBJ2-3,TRBV25-1,TRBD2,.,TGTGCCAGCAGTGGCCTAGCGGGGGAGCTTACTAGCACAGATACGCAGTATTTT,CASSGLAGELTSTDTQYF
TRBJ1-2,TRBV29-1,.,few,TGCAGCGTTGAACAGCAAAACTATGGCTACACCTTC,CSVEQQNYGYTF
TRBJ2-7,TRBV14,.,.,TGTGCCAGCAGCCAAGTTGGAGGGGGGACGTTTAAGCAGTACTTC,CASSQVGGGTFKQYF
TRBJ1-2,TRBV10-3,.,.,TGCGCCATCAGTGACCTTGATGGGGCGCGCGGCTACACCTTC,CAISDLDGARGYTF
TRBJ2-5,TRBV5-1,.,once,TGCGCCAGCAGCCCCGGGCGGGACTTCGCGGAAGAGACCCAGTACTTC,CASSPGRDFAEETQYF
TRBJ1-4,TRBV27,.,.,TGTGCCAGCCGGTCCCCGTATGGGGAAAAACTGTTTTTT,CASRSPYGEKLFF
TRBJ2-7,TRBV7-9,TRBD1,once,TGTGCCAGCAGCTTGGCGGGGACAGGGGGCGAGAAGCAGTACTTC,CASSLAGTGGEKQYF
TRBJ2-1,TRBV5-6,.,.,TGTGCCAGCAGTGACCTCTCGCATTTTACAGAATACAATGAGCAGTTCTTC,CASSDLSHFTEYNEQFF
TRBJ2-7,TRBV4-2,.,many,TGTGCCAGCAGCCAACAGTCCAACAGGTACGAGCAGTACTTC,CASSQQSNRYEQYF
TRBJ1-5,TRBV10-3,TRBD1,.,TGTGCCGCAGGACAGGCCGACGGCGACAATCAGCCCCAGCATTTT,CAAGQADGDNQPQHF
TRBJ1-6,TRBV18,.,few,TGTGCCAGCTCAACCAGCGACAGCGCTACCCTCCACTTT,CASSTSDSATLHF
TRBJ2-7,TRBV7-6,TRBD2,.,TGTGCCAGCAGCTTAGAGACTAGCGGGAGCCCTCAGGAGCAGTACTTC,CASSLETSGSPQEQYF
TRBJ2-5,TRBV5-6,.,.,TGTGCCAGCAGCTGCTACTTGAGGGCTTCCGGACAGCTTTCCCAAGAGACCCAGTACTTC,CASSCYLRASGQLSQETQYF
TRBJ2-7,TRBV7-2,.,.,TGTGCCAGCAGCTTCGGACAAACAATCGAGCAGTACTTC,CASSFGQTIEQYF
TRBJ2-1,TRBV28,.,.,TGTGCCAGCGGGCGGTGGGAGGACAATGAGCAGTTCTTC,CASGRWEDNEQFF
TRBJ2-7,TRBV25-1,TRBD2,.,TGTGCCAGCAGTGTCTCCCCTAGCGGCTCCTACGAGCAGTACTTC,CASSVSPSGSYEQYF
TRBJ2-3,TRBV29-1,.,many,TGCAGCGTTGAAGATCCGGCAGCACCCACAGATACCGCGTATTTT,CSVEDPAAPTDTAYF
TRBJ2-2,TRBV5-1,.,.,TGCGCCAGCAGCGTCCTAGCTACCACCGGGAAGCTGTTTTTT,CASSVLATTGKLFF
TRBJ2-3,TRBV29-1,TRBD1,many,TGCAGCGTCGACAGGGGAAAAGATACGCAGTATTTT,CSVDRGKDTQYF
TRBJ1-2,TRBV4-1,.,.,TGCGCCAGCAGCCAAGGCGGGGTATTGTACTATGGCTACACCTTC,CASSQGGVLYYGYTF
TRBJ2-1,TRBV20-1,.,few,TGCAGTGCTAGCCCCCGAGGCCTCAAAATCTACAATGAGCAGTTCTTC,CSASPRGLKIYNEQFF
TRBJ2-3,TRBV3-1,TRBD1,.,TGTGCCAGCAGCCAACGAAAAGGACAGGGGATGTTTGATACGCAGTATTTT,CASSQRKGQGMFDTQYF
TRBJ2-5,TRBV28,TRBD1,few,TGTGCCAGCGAGTTTCGGGACAGGGTCCAAGAGACCCAGTACTTC,CASEFRDRVQETQYF
TRBJ1-5,TRBV6-5,TRBD1,once,TGTGCCAGCAGTCGGACAGGTGGGAGGAATCAGCCCCAGCATTTT,CASSRTGGRNQPQHF
TRBJ1-5,TRBV12-3/TRBV12-4,.,.,TGTGCCAGCAGCCTCAGGGGGCCCCAGCATTTT,CASSLRGPQHF
TRBJ2-1,TRBV15,TRBD2,few,TGTGCCACCAGCAGTTGGGCGGGAGGCAACAATGAGCAGTTCTTC,CATSSWAGGNNEQFF
TRBJ2-7,TRBV20-1,.,.,TGCAGTGCTAGTGGTCCCACTTCCTACGAGCAGTACTTC,CSASGPTSYEQYF
TRBJ2-7,TRBV15,TRBD1,.,TGTGCCACCAGCAGGCCCCCGGGACAGGGCTCCTACGAGCAGTACTTC,CATSRPPGQGSYEQYF
TRBJ2-2,TRBV10-3,.,few,TGTGCCATCAGCAGGGTGAACACCGGGGAGCTGTTTTTT,CAISRVNTGELFF
TRBJ2-5,TRBV11-3,TRBD2,few,TGTGCCAGCAGCTTCACTAGCGGACGCCAAGAGACCCAGTACTTC,CASSFTSGRQETQYF
TRBJ2-5,TRBV12-3/TRBV12-4,.,.,TGTGCCAGCGCGAAGGGAGCCCCAGAGACCCAGTACTTC,CASAKGAPETQYF
TRBJ2-7,TRBV20-1,.,.,TGCAGTGCTGACATCCCCAACCTCTCCTACGAGCAGTACTTC,CSADIPNLSYEQYF
TRBJ1-4,TRBV10-3,.,.,TGTGCCATCAGTGCCCGGGACGCATTCGCGGCTAATGAAAAACTGTTTTTT,CAISARDAFAANEKLFF
TRBJ2-5,TRBV3-1,TRBD2,few,TGTGCCAGCAGCCAAGGGAATAGCGGGAACCAAGAGACCCAGTACTTC,CASSQGNSGNQETQYF
TRBJ2-7,TRBV10-2,TRBD1,few,TGCGCCAGCAGTGAACAGGGGGTGGGAGAGCAGTACTTC,CASSEQGVGEQYF
TRBJ2-1,TRBV30,TRBD2,.,TGTGCCTGGACGAGGGGGACTAGCGGTCTCAATGAGCAGTTCTTC,CAWTRGTSGLNEQFF
TRBJ2-1,TRBV7-8,.,few,TGTGCCAGCAGCGCCTCCGGGACAACCTACAATGAGCAGTTCTTC,CASSASGTTYNEQFF
TRBJ2-3,TRBV7-9,.,.,TGTGCCAGCAGTTTAATGGCTGGCGGAACAGATACGCAGTATTTT,CASSLMAGGTDTQYF